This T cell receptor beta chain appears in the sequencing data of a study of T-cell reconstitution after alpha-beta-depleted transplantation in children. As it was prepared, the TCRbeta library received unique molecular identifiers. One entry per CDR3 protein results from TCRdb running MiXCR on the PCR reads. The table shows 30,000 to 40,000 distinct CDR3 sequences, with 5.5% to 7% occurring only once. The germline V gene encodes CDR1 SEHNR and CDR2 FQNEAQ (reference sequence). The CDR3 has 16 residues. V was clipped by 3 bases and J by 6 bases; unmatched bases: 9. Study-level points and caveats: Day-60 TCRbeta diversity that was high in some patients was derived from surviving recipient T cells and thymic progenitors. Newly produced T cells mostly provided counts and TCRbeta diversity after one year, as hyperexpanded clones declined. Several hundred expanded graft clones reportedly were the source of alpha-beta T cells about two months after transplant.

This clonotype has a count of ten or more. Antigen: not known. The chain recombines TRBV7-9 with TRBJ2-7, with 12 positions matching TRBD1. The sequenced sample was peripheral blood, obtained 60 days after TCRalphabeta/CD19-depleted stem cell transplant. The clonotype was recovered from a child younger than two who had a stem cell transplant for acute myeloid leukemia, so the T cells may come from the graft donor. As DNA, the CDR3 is TGTGCCAGCAGCTTGGGGCCGGGACAGGGGGCGGCCGAGCAGTACTTC. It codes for CASSLGPGQGAAEQYF.